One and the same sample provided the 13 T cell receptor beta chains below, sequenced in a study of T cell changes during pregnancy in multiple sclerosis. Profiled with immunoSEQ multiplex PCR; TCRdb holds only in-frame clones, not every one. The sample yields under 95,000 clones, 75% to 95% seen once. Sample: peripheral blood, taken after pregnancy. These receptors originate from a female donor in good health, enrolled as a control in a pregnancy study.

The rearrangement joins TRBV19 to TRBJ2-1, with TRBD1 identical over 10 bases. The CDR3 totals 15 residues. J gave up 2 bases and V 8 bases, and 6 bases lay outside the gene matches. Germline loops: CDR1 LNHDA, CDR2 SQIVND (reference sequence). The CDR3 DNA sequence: TGTGCCAGTGTATCCGGGACAGGGGCCTACAATGAGCAGTTCTTC. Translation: CASVSGTGAYNEQFF.

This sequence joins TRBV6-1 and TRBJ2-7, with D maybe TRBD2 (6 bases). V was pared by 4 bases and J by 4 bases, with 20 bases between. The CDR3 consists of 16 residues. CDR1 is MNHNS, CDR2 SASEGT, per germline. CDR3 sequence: CASSGPPPGRDYEQYF. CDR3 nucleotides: TGTGCCAGCAGTGGCCCCCCGCCCGGGAGAGATTACGAGCAGTACTTC.

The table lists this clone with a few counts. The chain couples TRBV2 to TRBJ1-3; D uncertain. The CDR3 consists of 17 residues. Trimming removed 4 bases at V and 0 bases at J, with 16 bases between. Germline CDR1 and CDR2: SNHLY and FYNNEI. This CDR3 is CASSASGVQRSGNTIYF. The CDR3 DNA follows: TGTGCCAGCAGTGCTTCCGGGGTGCAGCGCTCTGGAAACACCATATATTTT.

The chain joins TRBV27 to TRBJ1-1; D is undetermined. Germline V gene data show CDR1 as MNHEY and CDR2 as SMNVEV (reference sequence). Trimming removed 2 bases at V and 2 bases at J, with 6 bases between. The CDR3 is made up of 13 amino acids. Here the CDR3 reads CASSLASNTEAFF. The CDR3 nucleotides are TGTGCCAGCAGTTTAGCTAGCAACACTGAAGCTTTCTTT.

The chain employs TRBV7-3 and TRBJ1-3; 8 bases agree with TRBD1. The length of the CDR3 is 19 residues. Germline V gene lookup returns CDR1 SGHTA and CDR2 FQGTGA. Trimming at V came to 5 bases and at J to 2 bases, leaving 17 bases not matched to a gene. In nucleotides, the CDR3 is TGTGCCAGCAGCCCAACCGTTAACCCCAGGGGGCGCGCTGGAAACACCATATATTTT. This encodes CASSPTVNPRGRAGNTIYF. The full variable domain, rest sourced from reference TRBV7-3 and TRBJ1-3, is GAGVSQTPSNKVTEKGKYVELRCDPISGHTALYWYRQSLGQGPEFLIYFQGTGAADDSGLPNDRFFAVRPEGSVSTLKIQRTERGDSAVYLCASSPTVNPRGRAGNTIYFGEGSWLTVV.

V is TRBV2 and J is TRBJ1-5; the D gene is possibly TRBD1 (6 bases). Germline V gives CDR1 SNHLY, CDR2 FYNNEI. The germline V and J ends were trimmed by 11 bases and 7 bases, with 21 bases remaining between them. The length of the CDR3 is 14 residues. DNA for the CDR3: TGTGCCGGAAACGAACAGGGCTCAACCCAGCCCCAGCATTTT. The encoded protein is CAGNEQGSTQPQHF.

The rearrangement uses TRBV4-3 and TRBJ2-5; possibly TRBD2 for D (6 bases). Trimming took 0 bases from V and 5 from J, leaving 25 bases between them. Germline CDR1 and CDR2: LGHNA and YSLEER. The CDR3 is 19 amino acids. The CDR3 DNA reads TGCGCCAGCAGCCAAGAAGTCACCAACTACGCGGGGAATCTTGAGACCCAGTACTTC. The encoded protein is CASSQEVTNYAGNLETQYF.

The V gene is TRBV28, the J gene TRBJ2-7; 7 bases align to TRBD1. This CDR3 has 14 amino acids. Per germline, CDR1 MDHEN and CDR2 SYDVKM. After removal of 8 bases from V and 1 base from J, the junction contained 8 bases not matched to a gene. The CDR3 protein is CASAPGTASYEQYF. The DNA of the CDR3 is TGTGCCAGCGCTCCCGGGACAGCATCCTACGAGCAGTACTTC.

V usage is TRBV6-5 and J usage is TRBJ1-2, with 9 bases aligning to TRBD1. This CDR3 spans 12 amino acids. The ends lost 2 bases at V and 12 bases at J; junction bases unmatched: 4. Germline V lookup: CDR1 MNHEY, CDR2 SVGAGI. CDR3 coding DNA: TGTGCCAGCAGTTACGTCGGACAGGGGCACACCTTC. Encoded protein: CASSYVGQGHTF.

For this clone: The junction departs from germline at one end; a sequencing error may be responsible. The CDR3 sequence is CASIEEDSPFF. For the CDR3, the DNA is TGTGCCAGCATTGAAGAGGACTCACCCTTCTTT. The chain couples TRBV6-1 to TRBJ1-1; no reliable D call. Germline CDR1 MNHNS, CDR2 SASEGT. This CDR3 spans 11 amino acids.

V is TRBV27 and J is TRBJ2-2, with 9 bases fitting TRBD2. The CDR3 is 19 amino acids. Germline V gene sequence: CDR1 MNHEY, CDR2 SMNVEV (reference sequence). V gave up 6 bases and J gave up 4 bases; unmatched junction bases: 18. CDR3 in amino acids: CASSPMVRRGGRGTGELFF. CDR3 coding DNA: TGTGCCAGCAGCCCCATGGTCCGGCGGGGGGGCCGGGGCACCGGGGAGCTGTTTTTT.

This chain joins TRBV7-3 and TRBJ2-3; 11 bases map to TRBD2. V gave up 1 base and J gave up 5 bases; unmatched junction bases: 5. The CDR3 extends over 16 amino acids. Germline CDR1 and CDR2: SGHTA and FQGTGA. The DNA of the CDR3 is TGTGCCAGCAGCTTAATCGGGGGGACTAGCGGAGATACGCAGTATTTT. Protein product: CASSLIGGTSGDTQYF.

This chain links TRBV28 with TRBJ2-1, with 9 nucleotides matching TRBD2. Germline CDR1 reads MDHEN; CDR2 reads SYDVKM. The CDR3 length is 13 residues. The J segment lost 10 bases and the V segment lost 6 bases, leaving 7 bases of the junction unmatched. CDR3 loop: CASRRGGDGEQFF. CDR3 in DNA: TGTGCCAGCAGGCGGGGGGGGGACGGGGAGCAGTTCTTC.